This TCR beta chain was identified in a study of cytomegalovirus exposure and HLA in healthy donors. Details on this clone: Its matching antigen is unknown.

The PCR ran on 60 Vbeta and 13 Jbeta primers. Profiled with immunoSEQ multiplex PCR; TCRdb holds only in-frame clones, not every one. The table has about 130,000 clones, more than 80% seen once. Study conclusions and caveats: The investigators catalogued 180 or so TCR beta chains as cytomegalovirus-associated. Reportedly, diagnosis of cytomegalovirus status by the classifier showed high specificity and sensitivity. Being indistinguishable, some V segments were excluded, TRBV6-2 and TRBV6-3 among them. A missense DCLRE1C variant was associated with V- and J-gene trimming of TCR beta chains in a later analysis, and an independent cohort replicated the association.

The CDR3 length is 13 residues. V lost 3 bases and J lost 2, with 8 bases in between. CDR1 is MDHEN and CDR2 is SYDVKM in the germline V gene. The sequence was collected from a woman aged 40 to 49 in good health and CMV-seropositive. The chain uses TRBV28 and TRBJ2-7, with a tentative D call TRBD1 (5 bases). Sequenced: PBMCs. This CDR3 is CASSFPGTYEQYF. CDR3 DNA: TGTGCCAGCAGTTTCCCAGGGACCTACGAGCAGTACTTC.